This TCR beta chain was captured in a study of shared clonotypes between healthy human individuals. Turning to this clone: What it binds is not known.

Study conclusions and caveats: Across a handful of donors, naive CD4 shared around 5.4%, naive CD8 3.5% to 4%, memory CD4 over 2%, memory CD8 around 0.36%.

Splitting of CD4+ cells produced CD45RA+ naive and CD45RA-negative memory subsets. Sequencing was at deep level. Using immunoSEQ multiplex PCR, the repertoire was profiled, and TCRdb retains in-frame clones only, with some absent. The top ten hold roughly 0.15% of the sample, which has millions of clones, just over 90% seen once. Sequencing used naive CD4+ T cells sorted from blood. Subset of the sample: CD45RA+ positively selected. This sequence was found in a man aged 18 to 30 in good health.

The CDR3 nucleotides are TGTGCCAGCAGTCGAGACAGAGCGTATGAAGCTTTCTTT. Encoded protein: CASSRDRAYEAFF. The chain links TRBV11-2 to TRBJ1-1; tentatively, D is TRBD1 (5 bases). The CDR3 extends over 13 amino acids. Germline lookup yields CDR1 SGHAT and CDR2 FQNNGV. V was pared by 6 bases and J by 7 bases, with 15 bases between. The full variable domain, its missing parts supplied by reference TRBV11-2 and TRBJ1-1, is EAGVAQSPRYKIIEKRQSVAFWCNPISGHATLYWYQQILGQGPKLLIQFQNNGVVDDSQLPKDRFSAERLKGVDSTLKIQPAKLEDSAVYLCASSRDRAYEAFFGQGTRLTVV.